Listed here are 20 T cell receptor beta chains from one sample, sequenced in a study of cytotoxic CD8 clonotypes in ibrutinib-treated CLL. Sequencing was performed with immunoSEQ multiplex PCR; in TCRdb, only in-frame clones are kept and a portion is missing. This table holds 150,000 or so clones, 79% found once. Sequenced material: PBMCs, taken after 12 months of ibrutinib treatment. These receptors were obtained from a human donor with chronic lymphocytic leukemia.

This rearrangement joins TRBV18 to TRBJ2-1, with 8 bases lining up with TRBD2. Trimming took 6 bases from V and 6 from J; bases not matched to a gene: 7. The germline gives CDR1 KGHSH, CDR2 LQKENI. CDR3 size: 14 residues. For the CDR3, the DNA is TGTGCCAGCTCCCCGCCAGCGGGAGTCAATGAGCAGTTCTTC. Translating it yields CASSPPAGVNEQFF.

J is TRBJ2-5 and V is TRBV7-8, with D hard to call. Looked up from germline, CDR1 is SGHVS and CDR2 is FQNEAQ. The CDR3 totals 17 residues. V lost 2 bases, J lost 2 bases, and 18 bases lay in between. The CDR3 nucleotides read TGTGCCAGCAGCTTACGTGTGGCGAGCCCCGAACAAGAGACCCAGTACTTC. Translated: CASSLRVASPEQETQYF.

Turning to this clone: The sample holds other DNA sequences that translate to the same CDR3. The chain carries TRBV7-9 and TRBJ2-2; D possibly corresponds to TRBD2 (5 bases). This CDR3 has 12 amino acids. Germline CDR1 is SEHNR and CDR2 is FQNEAQ (reference sequence). Trimming took 6 bases from V and 6 from J, leaving 8 bases between them. CDR3 DNA: TGTGCCAGCAGTTTGGAGGCCGGGGAGCTGTTTTTT. It specifies CASSLEAGELFF. Supplemented by reference TRBV7-9 and TRBJ2-2, the full variable domain reads DTGVSQNPRHKITKRGQNVTFRCDPISEHNRLYWYRQTLGQGPEFLTYFQNEAQLEKSRLLSDRFSAERPKGSFSTLEIQRTEQGDSAMYLCASSLEAGELFFGEGSRLTVL.

This clone was seen a handful of times. The V call is TRBV7-9, the J call TRBJ1-2, with D unclear. Trimming took off 4 bases at V and 2 bases at J, with 14 bases between the two ends. The CDR3 spans 15 residues. CDR1 is SEHNR, CDR2 FQNEAQ, per germline (reference sequence). Here the CDR3 reads CASSSMAGGNYGYTF. CDR3 sequence (DNA): TGTGCCAGCAGCTCTATGGCGGGCGGGAACTATGGCTACACCTTC.

The chain employs TRBV6-1 and TRBJ2-1; TRBD2 matches at 7 bases. V gave up 5 bases and J gave up 5 bases; unmatched junction bases: 3. Germline lookup yields CDR1 MNHNS and CDR2 SASEGT. This CDR3 comprises 13 residues. The CDR3 DNA reads as TGTGCCAGCAGTTCTCTAGCGGACAATGAGCAGTTCTTC. Its protein is CASSSLADNEQFF.

This chain connects TRBV28 to TRBJ2-6; 8 nucleotides line up with TRBD1. This CDR3 has 15 residues. Germline CDR1 reads MDHEN; CDR2 reads SYDVKM. Trimming at V came to 4 bases and at J to 2 bases, leaving 1 base not matched to a gene. For the CDR3, the DNA is TGTGCCAGCAGTTCCAGGGGGCCTGGGGCCAACGTCCTGACTTTC. It codes for CASSSRGPGANVLTF.

This rearrangement joins TRBV7-9 to TRBJ1-2, with a weak D call TRBD1 (6 bases). The germline V gene encodes CDR1 SEHNR and CDR2 FQNEAQ (reference sequence). The CDR3 has 15 amino acids. The V end lost 1 base, the J end lost 7 bases, and 16 bases lay between the germline ends. CDR3 DNA: TGTGCCAGCAGCTTAGATATGTACAGGGATAGTGGCTACACCTTC. This codes for CASSLDMYRDSGYTF.

This clone was recorded a few times. The chain links TRBV4-3 to TRBJ2-5; D is undetermined. CDR1 is LGHNA, CDR2 YSLEER, per germline. This CDR3 spans 13 amino acids. Between the trimmed V and J ends, which lost 1 base and 2 bases, there was a span of 5 bases. This chain's CDR3 is CASSQVGQETQYF. CDR3 nucleotides: TGCGCCAGCAGCCAAGTCGGACAAGAGACCCAGTACTTC.

V and J are TRBV9 and TRBJ2-3, with TRBD2 matching 12 bases. Unmatched junction bases numbered 11, after V lost 1 base and J lost 2 bases. CDR1 and CDR2 from the germline V gene are SGDLS and YYNGEE. The CDR3 runs to 19 residues. The CDR3 nucleotides are TGTGCCAGCAGCGTACTAGCGGGAGGGGGACTCTTCTTCACAGATACGCAGTATTTT. It encodes CASSVLAGGGLFFTDTQYF.

The gene calls are TRBV7-3 and TRBJ2-3, with TRBD2 matching 12 bases. The V gene's germline CDR1 is SGHTA and CDR2 FQGTGA. The CDR3 is made up of 16 amino acids. Unmatched junction bases numbered 1, after V lost 2 bases and J lost 1 base. CDR3 nucleotides: TGTGCCAGCAGCTTACGACTAGCGGGAGGCACAGATACGCAGTATTTT. Amino acids: CASSLRLAGGTDTQYF.

This sequence joins TRBV6-5 and TRBJ2-7; 7 nucleotides match TRBD1. CDR3 length equals 15 residues. CDR1 is MNHEY, CDR2 SVGAGI, per germline. V lost 5 bases, J lost 2 bases, and 9 bases stayed unmatched. CDR3 coding DNA: TGTGCCAGCAGTAGATACACAGGGGAAGCCTACGAGCAGTACTTC. This gives the protein CASSRYTGEAYEQYF.

V and J are TRBV5-6 and TRBJ1-1; possibly TRBD1 for D (5 bases). Trimming took 4 bases from V and 7 from J, leaving 17 bases between them. Germline V gene data show CDR1 as SGHDT and CDR2 as YYEEEE. The CDR3 has 14 amino acids. This CDR3 reads CASSRYGGGVEAFF. For the CDR3, the DNA is TGTGCCAGCAGCCGTTATGGGGGTGGGGTTGAAGCTTTCTTT.

The chain's CDR3 is CASSWGGRVAQPQHF. CDR3 sequence (DNA): TGTGCCAGCAGCTGGGGGGGCAGGGTTGCTCAGCCCCAGCATTTT. The chain carries TRBV5-8 and TRBJ1-5; TRBD1 is a possible D gene (6 bases). Trimming removed 3 bases from V and 6 bases from J, with 16 bases in between. The CDR3 loop spans 15 amino acids. Per the germline V gene, CDR1 is SGHTS and CDR2 is YDEGEE. Using reference TRBV5-8 and TRBJ1-5 for the parts outside the CDR3, the full variable domain is EAGVTQSPTHLIKTRGQQATLRCSPISGHTSVYWYQQALGLGLQFLLWYDEGEERNRGNFPPRFSGRQFPNYSSELNVNALELEDSALYLCASSWGGRVAQPQHFGDGTRLSIL.

J is TRBJ2-3 and V is TRBV15; TRBD1 might be the D (5 bases). There are 22 residues in the CDR3. Deletions cut 0 bases from V and 7 bases from J, with 35 bases between. Germline V lookup: CDR1 LNHNV, CDR2 YYDKDF (reference sequence). In DNA, the CDR3 is TGTGCCACCAGCAGAGATGCCTGGGGCCGCTTGCCTACAGATTTTACCGAAAATACGCAGTATTTT. This translates into CATSRDAWGRLPTDFTENTQYF.

The V call is TRBV5-8, the J call TRBJ2-1; 9 bases line up with TRBD2. This CDR3 region has 17 residues. Looked up from germline, CDR1 is SGHTS and CDR2 is YDEGEE. V shed 1 base and J 0 bases; nucleotides not matched to a gene: 5. This CDR3 is CASSLYFSGSSYNEQFF. The DNA of the CDR3 is TGTGCCAGCAGCTTGTATTTTAGCGGGAGCTCCTACAATGAGCAGTTCTTC. Complete variable domain (other parts from reference TRBV5-8 and TRBJ2-1): EAGVTQSPTHLIKTRGQQATLRCSPISGHTSVYWYQQALGLGLQFLLWYDEGEERNRGNFPPRFSGRQFPNYSSELNVNALELEDSALYLCASSLYFSGSSYNEQFFGPGTRLTVL.

The chain uses TRBV19 and TRBJ1-4; D might be TRBD1 (5 bases). V was shortened by 3 bases and J by 8 bases, with 13 bases between the two germline ends. CDR1 LNHDA and CDR2 SQIVND come from the germline V gene (reference sequence). This CDR3 contains 14 residues. The CDR3 here is CASSIGQGEEKLFF. In DNA, the CDR3 is TGTGCCAGTAGTATCGGTCAGGGTGAAGAAAAACTGTTTTTT. Full variable domain (rest looked up from reference TRBV19 and TRBJ1-4): DGGITQSPKYLFRKEGQNVTLSCEQNLNHDAMYWYRQDPGQGLRLIYYSQIVNDFQKGDIAEGYSVSREKKESFPLTVTSAQKNPTAFYLCASSIGQGEEKLFFGSGTQLSVL.

The chain employs TRBV11-3 and TRBJ2-2; 7 bases are a match to TRBD1. The CDR3 runs to 17 residues. With 0 bases clipped from V and 7 bases from J, the junction kept 11 bases outside the gene matches. Germline V gene sequence: CDR1 SGHNT, CDR2 YENEEA. CDR3 sequence (DNA): TGTGCCAGCAGCTTAGATGTTGGGGCAGGGGGAGTCGGGGAGCTGTTTTTT. As protein: CASSLDVGAGGVGELFF.

The chain couples TRBV5-4 to TRBJ2-1; 7 nucleotides line up with TRBD1. This CDR3 is built from 14 residues. Germline V CDR1 and CDR2: SGHNT, YYREEE (reference sequence). V trimming: 0 bases; J trimming: 7 bases; junction bases outside the gene matches: 4. The DNA of the CDR3 is TGTGCCAGCAGCTTGGAGAGGGGGCGAAATGAGCAGTTCTTC. Amino acids: CASSLERGRNEQFF. Supplemented by reference TRBV5-4 and TRBJ2-1, the full variable domain reads ETGVTQSPTHLIKTRGQQVTLRCSSQSGHNTVSWYQQALGQGPQFIFQYYREEENGRGNFPPRFSGLQFPNYSSELNVNALELDDSALYLCASSLERGRNEQFFGPGTRLTVL.

V is TRBV19 and J is TRBJ1-2; 11 nucleotides match TRBD1. Germline CDR1 reads LNHDA; CDR2 reads SQIVND (reference sequence). There are 15 residues in the CDR3. After removal of 7 bases from V and 4 bases from J, the junction contained 8 bases not matched to a gene. CDR3 sequence reads: CASTMVDRGLYGYTF. For the CDR3, the DNA is TGTGCCAGTACAATGGTGGACAGGGGGCTCTATGGCTACACCTTC.

This clone showed up just once. This chain joins TRBV28 and TRBJ1-2; D uncertain. The length of the CDR3 is 14 residues. Germline V gives CDR1 MDHEN, CDR2 SYDVKM. Between the trimmed V and J ends, which lost 0 bases and 4 bases, there was a span of 9 bases. The CDR3 nucleotides are TGTGCCAGCAGTTTATGGGGCGCACCCTATGGCTACACCTTC. Translation gives CASSLWGAPYGYTF.